This TCR beta chain was sequenced for a study of cytomegalovirus exposure and HLA in healthy donors. The ends lost 6 bases at V and 4 bases at J; junction bases unmatched: 6. The CDR3 has 15 amino acids. Per the germline V gene, CDR1 is KGHSH and CDR2 is LQKENI. Primers included in the PCR were 60 Vbeta and 13 Jbeta primers. TCRdb's copy holds only in-frame clones and misses some; the assay was immunoSEQ multiplex PCR. Of 90,000 to 130,000 clones listed, about 70% are singletons. The sequence was collected from a man in his thirties or forties in good health and CMV-seropositive. The rearrangement links TRBV18 to TRBJ2-5, with 12 bases aligning to TRBD1. Sequenced sample: PBMCs. CDR3 coding DNA: TGTGCCAGCTCTCCGGGACAGGGGGCCGTAGAGACCCAGTACTTC. Its protein product is CASSPGQGAVETQYF. Combining the CDR3 with reference TRBV18 and TRBJ2-5 gives the whole variable domain NAGVMQNPRHLVRRRGQEARLRCSPMKGHSHVYWYRQLPEEGLKFMVYLQKENIIDESGMPKERFSAEFPKEGPSILRIQQVVRGDSAAYFCASSPGQGAVETQYFGPGTRLLVL.